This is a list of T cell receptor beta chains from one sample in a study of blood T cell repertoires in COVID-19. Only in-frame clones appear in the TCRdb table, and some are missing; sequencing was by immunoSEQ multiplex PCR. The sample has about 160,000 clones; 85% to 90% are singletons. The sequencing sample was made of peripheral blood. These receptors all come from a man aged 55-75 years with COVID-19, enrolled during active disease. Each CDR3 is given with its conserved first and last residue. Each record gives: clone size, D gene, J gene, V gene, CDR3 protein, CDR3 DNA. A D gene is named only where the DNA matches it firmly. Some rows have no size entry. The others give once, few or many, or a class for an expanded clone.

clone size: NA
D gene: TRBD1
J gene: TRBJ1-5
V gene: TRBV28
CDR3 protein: CASRETGGASQPQHF
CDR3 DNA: TGTGCCAGCAGAGAGACAGGGGGCGCGAGTCAGCCCCAGCATTTT

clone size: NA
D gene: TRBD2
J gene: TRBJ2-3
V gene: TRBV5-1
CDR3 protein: CASSASGRATDTQYF
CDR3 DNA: TGCGCCAGCAGCGCTAGCGGGAGGGCAACAGATACGCAGTATTTT

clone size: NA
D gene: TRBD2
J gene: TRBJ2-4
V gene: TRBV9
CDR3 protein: CASSVGRGGDTLAKNIQYF
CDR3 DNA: TGTGCCAGCAGCGTAGGTCGCGGGGGGGATACCTTAGCCAAAAACATTCAGTACTTC

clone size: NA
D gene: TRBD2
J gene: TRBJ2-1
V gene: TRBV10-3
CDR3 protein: CAISVGTSGRSNEQFF
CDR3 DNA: TGTGCCATCAGTGTCGGTACTAGCGGGAGGTCCAATGAGCAGTTCTTC

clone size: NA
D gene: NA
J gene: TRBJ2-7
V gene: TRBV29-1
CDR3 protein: CSVASPVEQYF
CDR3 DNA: TGCAGCGTTGCCTCCCCCGTCGAGCAGTACTTC

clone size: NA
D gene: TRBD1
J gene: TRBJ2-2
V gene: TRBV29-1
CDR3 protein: CSVKTGTGDTGELFF
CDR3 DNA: TGCAGCGTGAAAACCGGGACAGGGGACACCGGGGAGCTGTTTTTT

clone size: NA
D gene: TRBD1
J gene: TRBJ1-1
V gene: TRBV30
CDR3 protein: CAWSRQGPVNTEAFF
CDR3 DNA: TGTGCCTGGAGTCGACAGGGCCCGGTGAACACTGAAGCTTTCTTT

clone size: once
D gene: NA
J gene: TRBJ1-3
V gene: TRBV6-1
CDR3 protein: CASSERTPTGNTIYF
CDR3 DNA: TGTGCCAGCAGTGAGAGGACACCGACTGGAAACACCATATATTTT

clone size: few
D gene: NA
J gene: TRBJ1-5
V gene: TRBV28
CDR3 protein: CASLSTLNQPQHF
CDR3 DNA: TGTGCCAGCCTCAGTACCCTCAATCAGCCCCAGCATTTT

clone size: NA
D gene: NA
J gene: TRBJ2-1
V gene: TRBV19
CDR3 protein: CASSITAPGYNEQFF
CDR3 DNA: TGTGCCAGTAGTATAACGGCACCGGGCTACAATGAGCAGTTCTTC

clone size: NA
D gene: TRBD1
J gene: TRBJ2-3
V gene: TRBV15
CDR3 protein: CATSRPRTGVDTQYF
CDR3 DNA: TGTGCCACCAGCAGACCGAGGACAGGGGTAGATACGCAGTATTTT

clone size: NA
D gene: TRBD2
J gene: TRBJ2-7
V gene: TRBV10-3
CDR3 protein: CAISEEAGVYSEQYF
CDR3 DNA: TGTGCCATCAGTGAGGAAGCGGGAGTTTATAGCGAGCAGTACTTC

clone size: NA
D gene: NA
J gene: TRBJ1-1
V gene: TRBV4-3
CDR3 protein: CASSQRRGNTEAFF
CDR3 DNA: TGCGCCAGCAGCCAACGCCGGGGGAACACTGAAGCTTTCTTT

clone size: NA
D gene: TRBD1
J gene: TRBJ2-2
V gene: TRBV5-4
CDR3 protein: CASSAGQGYTGELFF
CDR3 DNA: TGTGCCAGCAGCGCCGGACAGGGGTACACCGGGGAGCTGTTTTTT

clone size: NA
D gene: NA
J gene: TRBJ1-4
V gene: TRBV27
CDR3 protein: CASSLGNRAANEKLFF
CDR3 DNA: TGTGCCAGCAGTTTAGGGAACAGGGCAGCTAATGAAAAACTGTTTTTT

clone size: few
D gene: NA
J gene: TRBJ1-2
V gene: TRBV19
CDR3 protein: CASNRRQNYGYTF
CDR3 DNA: TGTGCCAGTAACCGACGACAGAACTATGGCTACACCTTC

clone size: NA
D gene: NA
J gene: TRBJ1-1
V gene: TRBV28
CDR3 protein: CASSLWQGTRGAFF
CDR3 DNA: TGTGCCAGCAGTTTATGGCAGGGGACGCGAGGGGCTTTCTTT

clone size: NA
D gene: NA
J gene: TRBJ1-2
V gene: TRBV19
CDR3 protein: CASSMPGVYGYTF
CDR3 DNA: TGTGCCAGTAGTATGCCCGGGGTATATGGCTACACCTTC

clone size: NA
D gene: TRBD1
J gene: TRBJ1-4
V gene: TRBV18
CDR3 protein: CASSPEITGANEKLFF
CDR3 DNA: TGTGCCAGCTCCCCCGAAATTACAGGGGCGAATGAAAAACTGTTTTTT

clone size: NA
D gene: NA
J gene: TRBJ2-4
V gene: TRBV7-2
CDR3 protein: CASSPERWGGGSKNIQYF
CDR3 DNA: TGTGCCAGCAGCCCCGAAAGGTGGGGGGGCGGGTCCAAAAACATTCAGTACTTC

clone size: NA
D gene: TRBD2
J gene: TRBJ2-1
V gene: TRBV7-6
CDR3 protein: CASSLLSRGVGNEQFF
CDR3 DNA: TGTGCCAGCAGCTTACTGTCGCGGGGGGTGGGGAATGAGCAGTTCTTC

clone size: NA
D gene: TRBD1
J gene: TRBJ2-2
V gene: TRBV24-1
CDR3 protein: CATSTGANTGELFF
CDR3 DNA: TGTGCCACCAGTACAGGGGCGAACACCGGGGAGCTGTTTTTT

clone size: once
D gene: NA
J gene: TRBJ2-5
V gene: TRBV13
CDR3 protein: CASSPPGKTETQYF
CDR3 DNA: TGTGCCAGCAGCCCGCCCGGGAAGACCGAGACCCAGTACTTC

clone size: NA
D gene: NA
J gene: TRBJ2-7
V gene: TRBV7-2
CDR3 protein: CASSSYATGYSYEQYF
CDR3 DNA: TGTGCCAGCAGCTCATACGCCACAGGGTACTCCTACGAGCAGTACTTC

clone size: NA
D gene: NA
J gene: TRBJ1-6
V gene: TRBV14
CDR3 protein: CASSQDSSLSPLHF
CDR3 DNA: TGTGCCAGCAGCCAAGATAGTTCTCTTTCACCCCTCCACTTT

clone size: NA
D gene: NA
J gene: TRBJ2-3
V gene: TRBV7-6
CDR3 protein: CASSLVGQTPTDTQYF
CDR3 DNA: TGTGCCAGCAGCTTAGTGGGGCAGACGCCCACAGATACGCAGTATTTT

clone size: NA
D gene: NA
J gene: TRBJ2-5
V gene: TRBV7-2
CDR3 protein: CASSSGRVARETQYF
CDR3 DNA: TGTGCCAGCAGCTCCGGGCGGGTCGCTAGGGAGACCCAGTACTTC

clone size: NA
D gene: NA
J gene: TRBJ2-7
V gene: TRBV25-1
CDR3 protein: CASSRGAAAGQYF
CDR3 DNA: TGTGCCAGCAGCCGCGGGGCGGCTGCTGGGCAGTACTTC

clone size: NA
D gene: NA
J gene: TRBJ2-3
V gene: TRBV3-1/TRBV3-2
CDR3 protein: CASSLRTGGTDTQYF
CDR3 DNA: TGTGCCAGCAGCCTAAGGACTGGGGGCACAGATACGCAGTATTTT